This T cell receptor beta chain was documented in a study of shared clonotypes between healthy human individuals. Whole-study findings and limits: When naive CD4 clonotypes were compared across a few donors, 4% to 6.5% were shared. On the whole, naive subsets had larger estimated richness than memory subsets had.

Naive CD8 isolation took CD45RO-negative cells positively selected for CCR7 and excluded terminally differentiated effector memory CD45RA+ cells. Trimming removed 7 bases at V and 3 bases at J, with 12 bases between. The CDR3 runs 13 residues. Germline CDR1 ENHRY, CDR2 SYGVKD. At deep level, the assay was performed. Across several immunoSEQ plates, the genomic DNA of each subset was split evenly. Method: immunoSEQ multiplex PCR; TCRdb's copy keeps in-frame clones and lacks some. Among roughly 1,800,000 clones listed, just under 95% were seen once. Comments on this clone: Its matching antigen is unknown.

This clonotype was sampled from a man between 18 and 35 years old in good health. The rearrangement links TRBV10-3 to TRBJ2-5, with unresolved D. The sample comprised naive CD8+ T cells sorted from blood. The CDR3 is CAINGTVEETQYF. The CDR3 bases are TGTGCCATCAACGGTACAGTTGAAGAGACCCAGTACTTC.